Listed below are T cell receptor beta chains from one sample, sequenced in a study of beta chain features in type 1 diabetes. Assay used: immunoSEQ multiplex PCR; TCRdb lists only in-frame clones, some missing. The data contain under 300,000 clones, 8% of them singletons. Specimen: central memory CD4+ T cells from blood. The receptors stem from a young woman in good health. The CDR3 runs from the conserved cysteine through the conserved F or W. A D gene is named only where the DNA matches it firmly. Expanded clones get a size class; other rows say once, few or many, or leave the size out.

>NA|TRBJ2-5|NA|TRBV5-1
TGCGCCAGCAGCTTGAACAGGGAGACCCAGTACTTC
CASSLNRETQYF
>NA|TRBJ2-4|NA|TRBV19
TGTGCCAGTGGTGCGATAAACAAAAACATTCAGTACTTC
CASGAINKNIQYF
>TRBD1|TRBJ2-2|NA|TRBV18
TGTGCCAGCTCATCCGGGACAGGAGACACCGGGGAGCTGTTTTTT
CASSSGTGDTGELFF
>NA|TRBJ2-7|NA|TRBV5-6
TGTGCCAGCAGGTCACGGGACACTCTTTCTTACGAGCAGTACTTC
CASRSRDTLSYEQYF
>TRBD1|TRBJ1-6|NA|TRBV28
TGTGCCAGCAGTGGGACAGGGGAAAATTCACCCCTCCACTTT
CASSGTGENSPLHF
>TRBD1|TRBJ1-4|few|TRBV29-1
TGCAGCGCGAGGGCAGGGGGTGAAAAACTGTTTTTT
CSARAGGEKLFF
>TRBD1|TRBJ2-7|few|TRBV30
TGTGCCTGGAACAAGGGACAGAGCTACGAGCAGTACTTC
CAWNKGQSYEQYF
>NA|TRBJ1-1|NA|TRBV6-1
TGTGCCAGCAGTGAACACCCCCTCGAGGGGGAAGCTTTCTTT
CASSEHPLEGEAFF
>NA|TRBJ2-2|few|TRBV2
TGTGCCAGCAGTGAATACCGCTGGGAGCTGTTTTTT
CASSEYRWELFF
>NA|TRBJ1-2|few|TRBV28
TGTGCCAGCAGTTTAACAGACCTGAGGACAGATGGCTACACCTTC
CASSLTDLRTDGYTF
>TRBD1|TRBJ1-2|NA|TRBV2
TGTGCCAGCAGGGACAGGGGCTCGTATGGCTACACCTTC
CASRDRGSYGYTF
>TRBD2|TRBJ2-3|NA|TRBV29-1
TGCAGCGTGGATGGAGCGGGAGGGCCGTCAGATACGCAGTATTTT
CSVDGAGGPSDTQYF
>NA|TRBJ1-4|NA|TRBV4-2
TGTGCCAGCAGCCAGGGTAGAGGAGGTAATGAAAAACTGTTTTTT
CASSQGRGGNEKLFF
>NA|TRBJ2-7|few|TRBV7-9
TGTGCCAGCAGCCCCCCTCAGAGTACCTACGAGCAGTACTTC
CASSPPQSTYEQYF
>NA|TRBJ2-6|NA|TRBV9
TGTGCCAGCAGCGCCTGGGGCAAATTCTCTGGGGCCAACGTCCTGACTTTC
CASSAWGKFSGANVLTF
>NA|TRBJ2-1|few|TRBV21-1
TGTGCCAGCAGCAAAGCCAAAGGGCCTAGCGGGTTCTACAATGAGCAGTTCTTC
CASSKAKGPSGFYNEQFF
>TRBD1|TRBJ1-6|NA|TRBV28
TGTGCCAGCAGTGGGGACAGCTCCTATAATTCACCCCTCCACTTT
CASSGDSSYNSPLHF
>NA|TRBJ1-2|many|TRBV28
TGTGCCAGCAGTTTTGGGCAGTATGGCTACACCTTC
CASSFGQYGYTF
>TRBD2|TRBJ2-2|few|TRBV10-3
TGTGCCATCAGTGACTCCCCCGGGACTAGGACCCCTCGAGGGACCGGGGAGCTGTTTTTT
CAISDSPGTRTPRGTGELFF
>NA|TRBJ2-1|few|TRBV6-6
TGTGCCAGCGGGTCTTACGGCTCCTACAATGAGCAGTTCTTC
CASGSYGSYNEQFF